This T cell receptor (beta chain) was profiled in a study of human T cells and chemical hapten exposure. Turning to the study itself: The study enrolled mostly female patients with alopecia areata, totalis or universalis. From small differences in pooled library volume came most of the variation in per-sample TCR yields.

Library construction involved attaching unique molecular identifiers to individual cDNA molecules, which allowed quantitative, reproducible TCR counting. TCRdb re-derived calls from the RACE reads in MiXCR, one entry per CDR3 protein. The sample includes 300,000 to 400,000 distinct CDR3 sequences, 4.5% to 6% of them seen just once. This sample's time point: pre-sensitization, week 0. Treatment indicated: therapeutic diphenylcyclopropenone sensitization with weekly scalp DPC. In the case of this clonotype: This sequence may be a read error, since a much larger clone differs from it by one base.

The clonotype comes from a woman aged 45-60 years with alopecia areata. Some clones in this sample may be carry-over from other donors' samples. Source: whole blood, taken in connection with sensitization to the hapten diphenylcyclopropenone (DPC).

CDR3 in amino acids: CASSQGLALQMTQYF. In DNA form, the CDR3 reads TGTGCCAGCAGCCAGGGACTAGCCCTGCAGATGACGCAGTATTTT. The chain carries TRBV7-2 and TRBJ2-3, with 9 bases aligning to TRBD2. Germline V gene sequence: CDR1 SGHTA, CDR2 FQGNSA. With 5 bases clipped from V and 9 bases from J, the junction kept 12 bases outside the gene matches. The CDR3 contains 15 residues.